What follows describes a single T cell receptor beta chain. Antigen: not known. This entry belongs to a study of T cell repertoires in cytomegalovirus infection. The wider study: Shared public TCR beta signatures pointed to both CMV infection and a matching HLA type.

Trimming removed 2 bases at V and 3 bases at J, with 23 bases between. This CDR3 has 19 amino acids. Germline CDR1 is MNHEY and CDR2 is SVGEGT. Using its own MiXCR run on the reads, TCRdb lists one record per CDR3 protein. The sample comprises 650,000 to 850,000 distinct CDR3 sequences, 25% to 35% of which are singletons, and over 10% rests with the top ten. This sequence was found in a human donor in good health (CMV status not recorded). Some clones in this sample may be carry-over from other donors' samples. This chain uses TRBV6-2 or TRBV6-3 with TRBJ2-1; D may be TRBD1 (6 bases). Sequenced material: cultured CD8+ T cells from PBMCs, taken from culture after CMV antigen stimulation. DNA of the CDR3: TGTGCCAGCAGTTACCCGAGCCACCCAGGGGACACCTACTACAATGAGCAGTTCTTC. It specifies CASSYPSHPGDTYYNEQFF.